These 32 T cell receptor beta chains were sequenced from one sample in a study of T cell responses to AZD1222 COVID-19 vaccine. Sequencing was performed with immunoSEQ multiplex PCR; in TCRdb, only in-frame clones are kept and a portion is missing. The sample lists about 150,000 clones, about 90% occurring once. This specimen was peripheral blood, taken on day 0 of AZD1222 vaccination. The receptors originated from an adult in good health.

This clone was detected a few times. J is TRBJ2-4 and V is TRBV25-1; D possibly uses TRBD1 or TRBD2 (5 bases each). Germline-derived CDR1 and CDR2 are MGHDK and SYGVNS. This CDR3 is built from 11 residues. Trimming took off 2 bases at V and 13 bases at J, with 9 bases between the two ends. CDR3 in amino acids: CASSEVGDQYF. CDR3 nucleotides: TGTGCCAGCAGTGAAGTCGGGGACCAGTACTTC.

The chain combines TRBV5-6 with TRBJ1-3, with D unclear. Deletions cut 3 bases from V and 7 bases from J, with 14 bases between. This CDR3 region has 14 residues. In germline, CDR1 is SGHDT, CDR2 YYEEEE. The CDR3 nucleotides read TGTGCCAGCAGCTACCACACATTGGTGAACACCATATATTTT. It yields the protein CASSYHTLVNTIYF.

The chain joins TRBV6-4 to TRBJ2-1; D is unclear. Trimming pared 0 bases from V and 0 bases from J, leaving 9 bases between. Germline CDR1 and CDR2: MRHNA and SNTAGT. The CDR3 spans 16 residues. DNA of the CDR3: TGTGCCAGCAGTGACTCCTTCACGAGCTCCTACAATGAGCAGTTCTTC. It encodes CASSDSFTSSYNEQFF.

The J gene is TRBJ1-2, the V gene TRBV5-1, with TRBD1 identical over 9 bases. The V gene's germline CDR1 is SGHRS and CDR2 YFSETQ. This CDR3 spans 14 amino acids. V trimming: 3 bases; J trimming: 8 bases; junction bases outside the gene matches: 8. The CDR3 region is CASSSVTGGEGYTF. CDR3 coding DNA: TGCGCCAGCAGCTCGGTGACAGGGGGGGAAGGCTACACCTTC.

CDR3 nucleotide sequence: TGTGCCAGCAGTTTACCGGGACTAGCTAGTCAGTACAATGAGCAGTTCTTC. Translated: CASSLPGLASQYNEQFF. The rearrangement joins TRBV28 to TRBJ2-1; 9 bases map to TRBD2. Losses at the gene ends were 2 bases for V and 4 bases for J; bases not matched to a gene: 9. This CDR3 contains 17 residues. Germline V gives CDR1 MDHEN, CDR2 SYDVKM.

The chain recombines TRBV7-2 with TRBJ2-2, with no clear D. Trimming shortened V by 7 bases and J by 2 bases, and 14 bases separated the two germline ends. The CDR3 contains 15 residues. CDR1 and CDR2 from the germline V gene are SGHTA and FQGNSA. DNA of the CDR3: TGTGCCAGCATCCTCACGGGCCCAAACACCGGGGAGCTGTTTTTT. Translated: CASILTGPNTGELFF.

V and J are TRBV19 and TRBJ2-1; D perhaps matches TRBD1 (6 bases). The germline CDR1 and CDR2 sequences are LNHDA and SQIVND (reference sequence). The CDR3 is made up of 13 amino acids. V was pared by 5 bases and J by 7 bases, with 12 bases between. The CDR3: CASSPDRRNEQFF. DNA of the CDR3: TGTGCCAGTAGTCCGGACAGAAGGAATGAGCAGTTCTTC.

V and J are TRBV2 and TRBJ2-1, with 9 nucleotides matching TRBD1. CDR3 length equals 16 residues. V lost 4 bases, J lost 0 bases, and 4 bases stayed unmatched. CDR1 and CDR2 (germline): SNHLY, FYNNEI. DNA for the CDR3: TGTGCCAGCAGTGTGGGACAGGGCTACTCCTACAATGAGCAGTTCTTC. Protein: CASSVGQGYSYNEQFF.

Written as DNA, the CDR3 is TGTGCCAGCAGCCGAGTCACAGATACGCAGTATTTT. Protein sequence: CASSRVTDTQYF. This chain uses TRBV5-5 with TRBJ2-3; D gene unclear. In germline, CDR1 is SGHKS, CDR2 YYEKEE (reference sequence). CDR3 size: 12 residues. V gave up 4 bases and J gave up 2 bases, with 5 bases separating them.

The chain combines TRBV6-4 with TRBJ2-2, with D possibly TRBD1 on 5 matching bases. The CDR3 is made up of 13 amino acids. Germline CDR1 MRHNA, CDR2 SNTAGT. V lost 7 bases and J 4 bases, leaving 10 bases between the germline ends. The CDR3 loop reads CASKWGGTGELFF. The CDR3 region has the DNA TGTGCCAGCAAGTGGGGCGGCACCGGGGAGCTGTTTTTT.

This chain uses TRBV28 with TRBJ1-2, with D perhaps matching TRBD1 (5 bases). This CDR3 comprises 16 residues. The germline gives CDR1 MDHEN, CDR2 SYDVKM. The germline V and J ends were trimmed by 4 bases and 2 bases, with 17 bases remaining between them. The CDR3 sequence is CASSSPRGRGNYGYTF. For the CDR3, the DNA is TGTGCCAGCAGTTCCCCGAGGGGTAGAGGGAACTATGGCTACACCTTC.

The CDR3 region is CASSPGPSHGHEQYF. The DNA of the CDR3 is TGTGCCAGCAGCCCAGGACCCTCCCACGGCCACGAGCAGTACTTC. The chain carries TRBV5-5 and TRBJ2-7; D unclear. V shed 4 bases and J shed 5 bases, with 19 bases lying between them. CDR1 SGHKS and CDR2 YYEKEE come from the germline V gene (reference sequence). This CDR3 is built from 15 residues.

The rearrangement uses TRBV5-1 and TRBJ2-5; TRBD2 matches 10 bases. CDR3 length: 17 amino acids. The V gene end was trimmed by 0 bases and the J gene end by 4 bases; junction bases not matched to a gene: 9. Per the germline V gene, CDR1 is SGHRS and CDR2 is YFSETQ. CDR3 sequence (DNA): TGCGCCAGCAGCTTGGAAAGCGGGGGGGCATCTGGAGAGACCCAGTACTTC. Translation gives CASSLESGGASGETQYF.

The chain has TRBV24-1 and TRBJ2-1; D is undetermined. The V gene lost 2 bases and the J gene lost 12 bases, with 13 bases spanning the gap. Germline V CDR1 and CDR2: KGHDR, SFDVKD. This CDR3 is 13 amino acids long. CDR3: CATSDSVPEGQFF. The CDR3 coding sequence is TGTGCCACCAGTGATTCCGTCCCGGAAGGGCAGTTCTTC.

This chain connects TRBV27 to TRBJ2-4; unclear D gene. The CDR3 has 15 residues. Trimming cost V 0 bases and J 1 base, with 7 bases left between them. The V gene's germline CDR1 is MNHEY and CDR2 SMNVEV (reference sequence). Here the CDR3 reads CASSLSELAKNIQYF. In DNA form, the CDR3 reads TGTGCCAGCAGTTTATCTGAGTTGGCCAAAAACATTCAGTACTTC.

This chain links TRBV5-4 with TRBJ2-1, with D maybe TRBD2 (6 bases). CDR1 SGHNT and CDR2 YYREEE come from the germline V gene (reference sequence). The CDR3 is made up of 15 amino acids. Between the trimmed V and J ends, which lost 4 bases and 5 bases, there was a span of 16 bases. The DNA for the CDR3 is TGTGCCAGCAGCCCCCGACTGACGGGGGACAATGAGCAGTTCTTC. It codes for CASSPRLTGDNEQFF.

The gene calls are TRBV3-1 (or the pseudogene TRBV3-2) and TRBJ1-2, with 8 positions matching TRBD1. Germline V lookup: CDR1 LGHDT, CDR2 YNNKEL (reference sequence). J gave up 7 bases and V 6 bases, and 7 bases lay outside the gene matches. The CDR3 is 13 residues long. CDR3: CASSSTGAGGYTF. CDR3 DNA: TGTGCCAGCAGTTCGACAGGGGCCGGTGGCTACACCTTC.

V and J are TRBV18 and TRBJ2-5, with 10 bases matching TRBD1. This CDR3 is built from 15 residues. CDR1 is KGHSH, CDR2 LQKENI, per germline. After removal of 5 bases from V and 5 bases from J, the junction contained 8 bases not matched to a gene. CDR3 protein: CASSKPGQGRETQYF. CDR3 DNA: TGTGCCAGCTCAAAGCCGGGACAGGGGCGGGAGACCCAGTACTTC. The variable domain in full, with the rest retrieved from reference TRBV18 and TRBJ2-5, is NAGVMQNPRHLVRRRGQEARLRCSPMKGHSHVYWYRQLPEEGLKFMVYLQKENIIDESGMPKERFSAEFPKEGPSILRIQQVVRGDSAAYFCASSKPGQGRETQYFGPGTRLLVL.

The genes are TRBV19 and TRBJ2-7; D is perhaps TRBD2 (6 bases). Germline assignment: CDR1 LNHDA and CDR2 SQIVND (reference sequence). Trimming shortened V by 4 bases and J by 1 base, and 26 bases separated the two germline ends. The CDR3 totals 19 residues. This chain's CDR3 is CASSKWPGEEGGRSYEQYF. CDR3 sequence (DNA): TGTGCCAGTAGTAAGTGGCCTGGGGAGGAAGGAGGGAGATCCTACGAGCAGTACTTC.

This rearrangement joins TRBV5-1 to TRBJ2-1; D tentatively reads TRBD1 or TRBD2 (5 bases each). V was cut by 0 bases and J by 7 bases, with 5 bases left in between. From germline, CDR1 is SGHRS and CDR2 YFSETQ. This CDR3 has 12 amino acids. This CDR3 is CASSLGGNEQFF. DNA of the CDR3: TGCGCCAGCAGCTTGGGGGGGAATGAGCAGTTCTTC. Based on the CDR3 plus reference TRBV5-1 and TRBJ2-1, the full variable domain is KAGVTQTPRYLIKTRGQQVTLSCSPISGHRSVSWYQQTPGQGLQFLFEYFSETQRNKGNFPGRFSGRQFSNSRSEMNVSTLELGDSALYLCASSLGGNEQFFGPGTRLTVL.

CDR3 protein: CASSQEYGGTQYF. The CDR3 bases are TGTGCCAGCAGCCAAGAGTATGGAGGGACCCAGTACTTC. The chain combines TRBV14 with TRBJ2-5; tentative D call: TRBD2 (5 bases). V was trimmed by 0 bases and J by 7 bases, leaving 9 bases between them. The germline V gene has CDR1 SGHDN and CDR2 FVKESK. CDR3 length equals 13 residues.

CDR3 sequence reads: CAITPDRSGGNTIYF. For the CDR3, the DNA is TGTGCCATCACCCCGGACAGGAGTGGTGGAAACACCATATATTTT. The gene calls are TRBV10-3 and TRBJ1-3; 7 bases are a match to TRBD1. Germline lookup yields CDR1 ENHRY and CDR2 SYGVKD. The CDR3 runs 15 residues. The trim removed 7 bases at V and 3 bases at J, leaving 9 bases unmatched.

The chain employs TRBV7-2 and TRBJ2-1; D is perhaps TRBD2 (5 bases). V dropped 5 bases and J dropped 0 bases, with 11 bases sitting between them. This CDR3 contains 15 residues. Germline CDR1 is SGHTA and CDR2 is FQGNSA. The CDR3 coding sequence is TGTGCCAGCAGCCACGTCGGGAACTCCTACAATGAGCAGTTCTTC. Its translation is CASSHVGNSYNEQFF.

The chain links TRBV4-1 to TRBJ1-5, with D possibly matching TRBD1 (5 bases). CDR1 and CDR2 (germline): MGHRA, YSYEKL. V lost 4 bases, J lost 4 bases, and 8 bases lay in between. The CDR3 length is 13 residues. This CDR3 reads CASSREGNQPQHF. CDR3 DNA: TGCGCCAGCAGCCGGGAGGGGAATCAGCCCCAGCATTTT.

The gene calls are TRBV27 and TRBJ1-2; D possibly corresponds to TRBD1 (5 bases). Germline V lookup: CDR1 MNHEY, CDR2 SMNVEV (reference sequence). CDR3 size: 11 residues. V lost 6 bases and J lost 7, with 9 bases in between. The CDR3 DNA follows: TGTGCCAGCAGAAGGGACGGTGGCTACACCTTC. Translating gives CASRRDGGYTF.

The V gene is TRBV28, the J gene TRBJ2-1; D is undetermined. CDR1 is MDHEN, CDR2 SYDVKM, per germline. The CDR3 runs 13 residues. The V end lost 1 base, the J end lost 6 bases, and 7 bases lay between the germline ends. In DNA form, the CDR3 reads TGTGCCAGCAGTTTATTCCGCAGCAATGAGCAGTTCTTC. It is translated as CASSLFRSNEQFF.

The chain links TRBV19 to TRBJ2-1, with TRBD2 matching over 11 bases. Unmatched junction bases numbered 11, after V lost 6 bases and J lost 7 bases. Germline CDR1 is LNHDA and CDR2 is SQIVND (reference sequence). CDR3 size: 16 residues. CDR3 in DNA: TGTGCCAGTAGCCAGATAGCGGGAGGGCCTTTTAATGAGCAGTTCTTC. Its protein is CASSQIAGGPFNEQFF.

Of note for this clone: The sample holds other DNA sequences that translate to the same CDR3. The V and J genes are TRBV9 and TRBJ2-2, with D tentatively TRBD2 (6 bases). CDR3 length: 13 amino acids. Trimming shortened V by 2 bases and J by 6 bases, and 8 bases separated the two germline ends. From germline, CDR1 is SGDLS and CDR2 YYNGEE. CDR3 amino acids: CASSVGSPGELFF. For the CDR3, the DNA is TGTGCCAGCAGCGTCGGGAGCCCCGGGGAGCTGTTTTTT.

The chain recombines TRBV12-3 or TRBV12-4 with TRBJ2-5, with D hard to call. V shed 3 bases and J shed 3 bases, with 8 bases lying between them. The CDR3 covers 13 residues. CDR3 in amino acids: CASSFNQEETQYF. The DNA for the CDR3 is TGTGCCAGCAGTTTTAACCAAGAAGAGACCCAGTACTTC.

The chain couples TRBV29-1 to TRBJ1-2; 8 nucleotides match TRBD1. Looked up from germline, CDR1 is SQVTM and CDR2 is ANQGSEA. V was clipped by 6 bases and J by 8 bases; unmatched bases: 11. The CDR3 has 13 residues. The CDR3 loop is CSVLLDRGVGYTF. Here the CDR3 DNA reads TGCAGCGTCCTACTTGACAGGGGAGTGGGCTACACCTTC.

This chain links TRBV3-1 (or the pseudogene TRBV3-2) with TRBJ2-7; D not resolved. The CDR3 totals 14 residues. The V gene's germline CDR1 is LGHDT and CDR2 YNNKEL (reference sequence). V was cut by 4 bases and J by 4 bases, with 14 bases left in between. The CDR3 is CASSPPGWGYEQYF. The CDR3 DNA reads as TGTGCCAGCAGCCCTCCCGGGTGGGGTTACGAGCAGTACTTC.

The table lists this clone with a few counts. Different DNA sequences within this sample yield the same CDR3. This rearrangement joins TRBV9 to TRBJ2-2; D gene unclear. CDR1 SGDLS and CDR2 YYNGEE come from the germline V gene. The germline V and J ends were trimmed by 5 bases and 8 bases, with 13 bases remaining between them. This CDR3 is built from 13 residues. The CDR3 nucleotides are TGTGCCAGCAGTGCCGGGTCCCCGGGGGAGCTGTTTTTT. This sequence encodes CASSAGSPGELFF.